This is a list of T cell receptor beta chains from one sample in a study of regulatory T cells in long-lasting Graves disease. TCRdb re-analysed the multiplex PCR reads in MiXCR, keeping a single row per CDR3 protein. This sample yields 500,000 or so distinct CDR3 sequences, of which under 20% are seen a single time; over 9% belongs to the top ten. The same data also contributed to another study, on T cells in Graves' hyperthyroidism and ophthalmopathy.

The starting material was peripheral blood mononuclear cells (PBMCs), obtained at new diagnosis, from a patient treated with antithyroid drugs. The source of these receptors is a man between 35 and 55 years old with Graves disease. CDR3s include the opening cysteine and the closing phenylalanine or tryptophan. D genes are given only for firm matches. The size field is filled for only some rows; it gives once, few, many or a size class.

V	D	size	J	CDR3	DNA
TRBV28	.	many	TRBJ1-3	CASRYSGTDRSGNTIYF	TGTGCCAGCAGATACTCCGGGACCGACCGGTCCGGAAACACCATATATTTT
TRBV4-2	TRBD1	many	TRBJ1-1	CASSQDGGTAYFAFF	TGTGCCAGCAGCCAAGATGGGGGGACAGCGTACTTCGCTTTCTTT
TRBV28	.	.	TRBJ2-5	CASSSGTRETQYF	TGTGCCAGCAGTTCAGGGACGAGGGAGACCCAGTACTTC
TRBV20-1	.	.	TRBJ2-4	CSAGKGRTKHLQYF	TGCAGTGCTGGAAAGGGACGGACAAAACATCTTCAGTACTTC
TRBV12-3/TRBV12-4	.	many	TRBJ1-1	CASSLDRGPSRGEAFF	TGTGCCAGCAGTTTAGATCGGGGCCCTTCACGGGGTGAAGCTTTCTTT
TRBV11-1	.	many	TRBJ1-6	CASSADRSYNSPLHF	TGTGCCAGCAGCGCTGACAGGAGCTATAATTCACCCCTCCACTTT
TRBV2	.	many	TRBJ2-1	CASSEGRSNEQFF	TGTGCCAGCAGTGAAGGTCGTAGCAATGAGCAGTTCTTC
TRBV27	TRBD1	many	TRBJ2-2	CASSLYPSGGNTGELFF	TGTGCCAGCAGTTTGTATCCCTCAGGGGGCAACACCGGGGAGCTGTTTTTT
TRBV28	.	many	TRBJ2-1	CASTSGGGEQFF	TGTGCCAGCACTTCAGGGGGGGGTGAGCAGTTCTTC
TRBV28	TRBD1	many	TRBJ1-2	CASSLPGGNYGYTF	TGTGCCAGCAGTTTACCAGGGGGTAACTATGGCTACACCTTC
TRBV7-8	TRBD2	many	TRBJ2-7	CASSPRLAGVGYEQYF	TGTGCCAGCAGCCCCAGACTAGCGGGAGTGGGCTACGAGCAGTACTTC
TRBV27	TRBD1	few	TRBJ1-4	CASSSGTGLNEKLFF	TGTGCCAGCAGTTCGGGGACAGGATTGAATGAAAAACTGTTTTTT
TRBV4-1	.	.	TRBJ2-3	CASSPLVHVGADTQYF	TGCGCCAGCAGCCCCCTAGTACATGTCGGGGCAGATACGCAGTATTTT
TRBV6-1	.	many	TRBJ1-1	CATHGPAADTEAFF	TGTGCCACGCACGGGCCCGCGGCGGACACTGAAGCTTTCTTT
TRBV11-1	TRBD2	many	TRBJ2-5	CASSPGLAGEQETQYF	TGTGCCAGCAGCCCAGGACTAGCGGGAGAACAAGAGACCCAGTACTTC
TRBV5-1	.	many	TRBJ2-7	CASSFPGNEQYF	TGCGCCAGCAGCTTCCCAGGGAACGAGCAGTACTTC
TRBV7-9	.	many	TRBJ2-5	CASSSQGLRETQYF	TGTGCCAGCAGCTCACAGGGTTTACGGGAGACCCAGTACTTC
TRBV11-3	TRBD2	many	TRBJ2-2	CASSSQTSGSPGELFF	TGTGCCAGCAGCTCACAGACTAGCGGGAGCCCCGGGGAGCTGTTTTTT